A selection of T cell receptor beta chains follows, all from one sample in a study of blood T cells in healthy people across ages. MiXCR, applied by TCRdb to the 5' RACE reads, yields one record per CDR3 protein. The sample gives 910,000 or so distinct CDR3 sequences, roughly 51% of which show up once; 20% to 25% is in the top ten. The sequenced material came from blood. These TCRs come from a woman in her sixties in good health. Each CDR3 is given with its conserved first and last residue. The order of the fields is CDR3 protein, CDR3 DNA, D gene, V gene, clone size, J gene. D genes are given only for firm matches. Only some rows state a clone size, as once, few, many or a class for expanded clones.

CDR3aa: CATSPAGGPQETQYF
CDR3nt: TGTGCCACCAGCCCGGCCGGAGGGCCCCAAGAGACCCAGTACTTC
d_gene: -
v_gene: TRBV24-1
abundance: -
j_gene: TRBJ2-5

CDR3aa: CASIRDRGQADTQYF
CDR3nt: TGTGCCAGCATCCGGGACAGGGGGCAGGCAGATACGCAGTATTTT
d_gene: TRBD1
v_gene: TRBV7-9
abundance: once
j_gene: TRBJ2-3

CDR3aa: CASSQDKYEQYF
CDR3nt: TGTGCCAGCAGCCAAGATAAATACGAGCAGTACTTC
d_gene: -
v_gene: TRBV3-1
abundance: once
j_gene: TRBJ2-7

CDR3aa: CASSQDPSSGEKLFF
CDR3nt: TGCGCCAGCAGCCAAGATCCCTCCTCGGGTGAAAAACTGTTTTTT
d_gene: -
v_gene: TRBV4-1
abundance: -
j_gene: TRBJ1-4

CDR3aa: CASSPGHFGGYTF
CDR3nt: TGCGCCAGCAGCCCGGGACACTTTGGTGGCTACACCTTC
d_gene: -
v_gene: TRBV5-1
abundance: -
j_gene: TRBJ1-2

CDR3aa: CASSQDLYSGTRGYEQYF
CDR3nt: TGTGCCAGCAGCCAAGATCTGTATTCTGGAACGAGAGGCTACGAGCAGTACTTC
d_gene: -
v_gene: TRBV3-1
abundance: -
j_gene: TRBJ2-7

CDR3aa: CAWSGLAGVGTDTQYF
CDR3nt: TGTGCCTGGAGCGGACTAGCGGGAGTCGGCACAGATACGCAGTATTTT
d_gene: TRBD2
v_gene: TRBV30
abundance: -
j_gene: TRBJ2-3

CDR3aa: CVSSLANSPLHF
CDR3nt: TGTGTCAGCAGCTTAGCAAATTCACCCCTCCACTTT
d_gene: -
v_gene: TRBV7-9
abundance: -
j_gene: TRBJ1-6

CDR3aa: CASSGPLDYEQYF
CDR3nt: TGTGCCAGCAGCGGCCCCCTTGATTACGAGCAGTACTTC
d_gene: -
v_gene: TRBV9
abundance: -
j_gene: TRBJ2-7

CDR3aa: CASSAHGSYLYEQYF
CDR3nt: TGCGCCAGCAGTGCCCACGGGAGTTACCTCTACGAGCAGTACTTC
d_gene: -
v_gene: TRBV10-1
abundance: -
j_gene: TRBJ2-7

CDR3aa: CASSSHTEAFF
CDR3nt: TGTGCCAGCAGCTCACACACTGAAGCTTTCTTT
d_gene: -
v_gene: TRBV7-9
abundance: once
j_gene: TRBJ1-1

CDR3aa: CASSILGISNYEQYF
CDR3nt: TGTGCCAGCAGCATACTCGGGATCTCCAACTACGAGCAGTACTTC
d_gene: -
v_gene: TRBV28
abundance: -
j_gene: TRBJ2-7

CDR3aa: CASSLEAARYEQYF
CDR3nt: TGTGCCAGCAGCTTGGAGGCGGCCAGGTACGAGCAGTACTTC
d_gene: -
v_gene: TRBV7-2
abundance: few
j_gene: TRBJ2-7

CDR3aa: CASSLVALGEQYF
CDR3nt: TGTGCCAGCAGCTTAGTTGCCCTCGGGGAGCAGTACTTC
d_gene: -
v_gene: TRBV7-9
abundance: -
j_gene: TRBJ2-5

CDR3aa: CASTPWGGDRAYEQYF
CDR3nt: TGCGCCAGCACCCCTTGGGGTGGGGACAGGGCCTACGAGCAGTACTTC
d_gene: TRBD1
v_gene: TRBV5-1
abundance: -
j_gene: TRBJ2-7

CDR3aa: CASNSWTSGNTGELFF
CDR3nt: TGTGCCAGCAACTCTTGGACTAGCGGCAACACCGGGGAGCTGTTTTTT
d_gene: TRBD2
v_gene: TRBV4-2
abundance: -
j_gene: TRBJ2-2

CDR3aa: CASSRQGTVALEQYF
CDR3nt: TGCGCCAGCAGTCGGCAAGGGACAGTAGCCCTCGAGCAGTACTTC
d_gene: TRBD1
v_gene: TRBV5-1
abundance: -
j_gene: TRBJ2-7

CDR3aa: CADSRGGNEKLFF
CDR3nt: TGTGCCGACAGTCGGGGGGGAAATGAAAAACTGTTTTTT
d_gene: -
v_gene: TRBV2
abundance: -
j_gene: TRBJ1-4

CDR3aa: CSARGTLYEQYF
CDR3nt: TGCAGTGCTCGCGGGACCCTCTACGAGCAGTACTTC
d_gene: -
v_gene: TRBV20-1
abundance: -
j_gene: TRBJ2-7

CDR3aa: CASSRSSQETQYF
CDR3nt: TGTGCCAGCAGCCGATCATCCCAAGAGACCCAGTACTTC
d_gene: -
v_gene: TRBV7-3
abundance: few
j_gene: TRBJ2-5

CDR3aa: CTSSLEGSGNQPQHF
CDR3nt: TGCACCAGCAGCTTGGAGGGGTCGGGCAATCAGCCCCAGCATTTT
d_gene: -
v_gene: TRBV5-1
abundance: -
j_gene: TRBJ1-5

CDR3aa: CASSPQTSGTPYNEQFF
CDR3nt: TGTGCCAGCAGCCCCCAGACTAGCGGGACCCCCTACAATGAGCAGTTCTTC
d_gene: TRBD2
v_gene: TRBV3-1
abundance: -
j_gene: TRBJ2-1

CDR3aa: CASSQVARGNEQFF
CDR3nt: TGCGCCAGCAGCCAAGTCGCCAGGGGCAATGAGCAGTTCTTC
d_gene: -
v_gene: TRBV4-1
abundance: -
j_gene: TRBJ2-1

CDR3aa: CSAGPRTDTQYF
CDR3nt: TGCAGCGCGGGGCCGCGCACAGATACGCAGTATTTT
d_gene: -
v_gene: TRBV20-1
abundance: -
j_gene: TRBJ2-3

CDR3aa: CASSIAGADTQYF
CDR3nt: TGTGCTAGTAGTATAGCTGGAGCAGATACGCAGTATTTT
d_gene: -
v_gene: TRBV19
abundance: -
j_gene: TRBJ2-3

CDR3aa: CASRGVGNTEAFF
CDR3nt: TGTGCCAGCCGGGGTGTTGGGAACACTGAAGCTTTCTTT
d_gene: -
v_gene: TRBV7-2
abundance: few
j_gene: TRBJ1-1

CDR3aa: CSVVGGGSSYEQYF
CDR3nt: TGCAGCGTTGTCGGCGGGGGAAGCTCCTACGAGCAGTACTTC
d_gene: TRBD2
v_gene: TRBV29-1
abundance: -
j_gene: TRBJ2-7

CDR3aa: CSVEGTGTEAFF
CDR3nt: TGCAGCGTTGAGGGGACAGGGACTGAAGCTTTCTTT
d_gene: TRBD1
v_gene: TRBV29-1
abundance: -
j_gene: TRBJ1-1

CDR3aa: CASSFGGTSGLQETQYF
CDR3nt: TGCGCCAGCAGCTTTGGCGGGACTAGCGGACTCCAAGAGACCCAGTACTTC
d_gene: TRBD2
v_gene: TRBV5-1
abundance: -
j_gene: TRBJ2-5

CDR3aa: CASSLGTITSVRFF
CDR3nt: TGTGCCAGCAGCTTAGGTACCATTACTAGTGTTCGGTTCTTC
d_gene: -
v_gene: TRBV7-2
abundance: -
j_gene: TRBJ2-1

CDR3aa: CASSTVWGSTSYEQYF
CDR3nt: TGTGCCAGCAGTACCGTGTGGGGCAGCACGTCCTACGAGCAGTACTTC
d_gene: -
v_gene: TRBV28
abundance: -
j_gene: TRBJ2-7